This T cell receptor (beta chain) was recorded in a study of shared clonotypes between healthy human individuals. Study-wide background: With ages of 18 to 49, the donors were a couple of women and a few men.

Sequenced by immunoSEQ multiplex PCR; TCRdb stores in-frame clones only, minus some. The sample lists about 2.1 million clones, just under 95% occurring once. General observations from the study: A generally larger estimated richness was seen in naive subsets than in memory subsets.

About this clone: Its specificity is unknown.

Germline CDR1 reads LNHDA; CDR2 reads SQIVND (reference sequence). This CDR3 spans 14 amino acids. The germline V and J ends were trimmed by 7 bases and 3 bases, with 14 bases remaining between them. CD8 cells classed as naive were CD45RO-negative and positively selected for CCR7, excluding terminally differentiated effector memory CD45RA+ cells. Study donors comprised healthy, HIV-negative adults devoid of recent acute infection or vaccination. Sequenced: naive CD8+ T cells from PBMCs. The rearrangement links TRBV19 to TRBJ2-3; weak D call: TRBD1 (6 bases). This clonotype originated in a man younger than 35 in good health. Some clones in this sample may be carry-over from other donors' samples. CDR3 residues: CASTLDRLTDTQYF. The CDR3 coding sequence is TGTGCCAGTACCCTCGACAGGTTGACAGATACGCAGTATTTT.